The text below deals with one T cell receptor (beta chain). The target of this receptor is not known. Base qualities are not recorded, but no much larger clone differs from it by a single base. This sample was taken from a study of blood T cell repertoires in COVID-19 (dated by TCRdb to 2018 to 2020). Regarding the study in general: Samples covering the acute and convalescent phases of COVID-19 were provided by collaborators in the United States, Italy and Spain. Where available, HLA class I and class II types were taken from metadata supplied by the sample provider and were not determined by assay-based typing. Samples were obtained from the ongoing ImmuneRACE study (first 160 participants) and from over 1,000 subjects provided by 6 global collaborators. The prospective study material was composed of cDNA or gDNA derived from T cells, B-cell-depleted T cells, or PBMCs. A freely available public database, intended as a resource for researchers studying the immune response to SARS-CoV-2, is where the repertoires were released. The sample metadata nearly always contained a de-identified subject ID, COVID-19 status, age in years and sex. Subjects who had been exposed to COVID-19, were actively infected with it, or had recovered from it provided the deeply sampled blood TCRbeta repertoires that made up the dataset.

On the study overall, not on this receptor specifically: Clinical and demographic metadata were provided uncurated, with the amount varying by source and participant.

TCRbeta CDR3 regions were amplified from genomic DNA by means of the immunoSEQ Assay, a bias-controlled multiplex PCR. The authors' analysis ran thus. The number of nucleated cells in each sample was estimated by amplification of reference gene primers within the assay. To quantify the absolute abundance of each unique TCRbeta CDR3 rearrangement, sequence reads were collapsed and filtered. Productive Simpson clonality was computed per sample as the square root of Simpson's diversity index over productive rearrangements. TCRdb took over this immuneACCESS table, retaining in-frame rearrangements with V and J assigned. Such tables are incomplete; in checked studies, under half of the missing clones stem from an unresolved V gene, and the remainder is unexplained. V and J calls and clone size are those listed in that table; D and trimming were worked out from the DNA. The sample data list 310,000 or so clones, and about nine tenths of these were observed just once. The ten largest clones add up to approximately 9.4% of the sample.

Participants in the prospective study were enrolled through a virtual design, were aged roughly 18 to 95 years, and lived in approximately 24 United States geographic areas. Cohort assignment in the prospective study relied on participant-reported clinical history from a screening survey and a study questionnaire. For ImmuneRACE Cohort 3, a participant was defined as recovered based on two consecutive negative NP/OP PCR tests, clearance by a healthcare professional, or resolution of symptoms. In the prospective study, mobile phlebotomists collected whole blood, serum and a nasopharyngeal or oropharyngeal swab from each participant. Additional blood draws and questionnaires over an approximately 2-month period could optionally be provided by prospective study participants. Before DNA extraction, prospective study blood samples were shipped either frozen or at room temperature. V loses 0 bases, J loses 0 bases, and the germline ends lie 6 bases apart. From the germline V gene, CDR1 is LGHNA and CDR2 is YNFKEQ. Taken from cysteine to phenylalanine, the CDR3 has 14 residues. Only CDR3 DNA remains: 42 bases, in frame from the first base.

The chain employs TRBV4-2 and TRBJ2-7; the D gene is not confidently resolved. The sample comprised PBMCs or T cells enriched from blood (not recorded which). The sequence was obtained from a middle-aged woman who had recovered from COVID-19. The nucleotide sequence is TGTGCCAGCAGCCAAGAATCCCTCTCCTACGAGCAGTACTTC. This encodes CASSQESLSYEQYF.